These T cell receptor beta chains were read from a single sample in a study of T-cell reconstitution after alpha-beta-depleted transplantation in children. TCRdb processed the PCR reads anew with MiXCR; each CDR3 protein has one entry. The data contain around 400,000 distinct CDR3 sequences, about 20% of them singletons. Material: PBMCs from the stem cell graft donor, obtained from the stem cell graft. The receptor set was obtained from a human donor who donated a stem cell graft to a child with acute myeloid leukemia. The CDR3 runs from the conserved cysteine through the conserved F or W. D genes are given only for firm matches. Not every row has a clone size; where given, it reads once, few, many or a size class.

v_gene: TRBV24-1; abundance: .; d_gene: .; j_gene: TRBJ2-1; CDR3nt: TGTGCCACCAGTGATTTGGCCCCGGGCGGGGAGAGGGCTGATGAGCAGTTCTTC; CDR3aa: CATSDLAPGGERADEQFF
v_gene: TRBV20-1; abundance: few; d_gene: TRBD2; j_gene: TRBJ2-2; CDR3nt: TGCAGTGCCTCGACCATGGGACTAGCTACCGGGGAGCTGTTTTTT; CDR3aa: CSASTMGLATGELFF
v_gene: TRBV20-1; abundance: few; d_gene: .; j_gene: TRBJ2-2; CDR3nt: TGCAGTGCTAGATTGGGGTCCGGGGAGCTGTTTTTT; CDR3aa: CSARLGSGELFF
v_gene: TRBV27; abundance: few; d_gene: TRBD1; j_gene: TRBJ1-1; CDR3nt: TGTGCCAGCTGGGACAGCCAACAGAAAGCTTTCTTT; CDR3aa: CASWDSQQKAFF
v_gene: TRBV12-3/TRBV12-4; abundance: .; d_gene: TRBD2; j_gene: TRBJ2-1; CDR3nt: TGTGCCAGCAGTTTGGCTAGCGGGAGGGCCTCAAATGAGCAGTTCTTC; CDR3aa: CASSLASGRASNEQFF
v_gene: TRBV24-1; abundance: few; d_gene: TRBD2; j_gene: TRBJ2-1; CDR3nt: TGTGCCACCAGTGACCCAGCGGGAGGGCGCAATGAGCAGTTCTTC; CDR3aa: CATSDPAGGRNEQFF
v_gene: TRBV6-1; abundance: few; d_gene: .; j_gene: TRBJ2-7; CDR3nt: TGTGCCAGCAGCCCGACCTGGGGGTTCGAGCAGTACTTC; CDR3aa: CASSPTWGFEQYF
v_gene: TRBV24-1; abundance: .; d_gene: TRBD2; j_gene: TRBJ2-7; CDR3nt: TGTGCCACCAGTGAGGGCGCGGGAGTCGCCTACGAGCAGTACTTC; CDR3aa: CATSEGAGVAYEQYF
v_gene: TRBV25-1; abundance: many; d_gene: .; j_gene: TRBJ2-1; CDR3nt: TGTGCCAGCAGTGTAGGGGGTGGCTACAATGAGCAGTTCTTC; CDR3aa: CASSVGGGYNEQFF
v_gene: TRBV29-1; abundance: many; d_gene: TRBD1; j_gene: TRBJ1-2; CDR3nt: TGCAGCGTAGCGGACAGGAACTATGGCTACACCTTC; CDR3aa: CSVADRNYGYTF
v_gene: TRBV5-1; abundance: few; d_gene: .; j_gene: TRBJ1-3; CDR3nt: TGCGCCAGCAGCTTGCAGGGGCACTCTGGAAACACCATATATTTT; CDR3aa: CASSLQGHSGNTIYF
v_gene: TRBV7-8; abundance: .; d_gene: .; j_gene: TRBJ2-3; CDR3nt: TGTGCCAGCAGCTTATATTCGGGATCTAGCACAGATACGCAGTATTTT; CDR3aa: CASSLYSGSSTDTQYF
v_gene: TRBV20-1; abundance: few; d_gene: TRBD2; j_gene: TRBJ2-7; CDR3nt: TGCAGTGCCGTAGCGGGTACCTACGAGCAGTACTTC; CDR3aa: CSAVAGTYEQYF
v_gene: TRBV20-1; abundance: few; d_gene: TRBD2; j_gene: TRBJ2-7; CDR3nt: TGCAGTGCTTCCCTAGCGGAAAGCTCCTACGAGCAGTACTTC; CDR3aa: CSASLAESSYEQYF
v_gene: TRBV25-1; abundance: .; d_gene: TRBD1; j_gene: TRBJ2-1; CDR3nt: TGTGCCACCGGACAGGGGATACCGGGATTCAATGAGCAGTTCTTC; CDR3aa: CATGQGIPGFNEQFF
v_gene: TRBV12-3/TRBV12-4; abundance: .; d_gene: TRBD1; j_gene: TRBJ1-3; CDR3nt: TGTGCCAGCAGTTTATCGGGACAGGGGTCGGACACCATATATTTT; CDR3aa: CASSLSGQGSDTIYF
v_gene: TRBV6-2/TRBV6-3; abundance: .; d_gene: .; j_gene: TRBJ1-5; CDR3nt: TGTGCCAGCAGTTACGGGGCAGGTAATCAGCCCCAGCATTTT; CDR3aa: CASSYGAGNQPQHF
v_gene: TRBV20-1; abundance: many; d_gene: TRBD2; j_gene: TRBJ2-1; CDR3nt: TGCAGTGCTAGAGTGGCGGGAAGGAGCGGGACTCATTACAATGAGCAGTTCTTC; CDR3aa: CSARVAGRSGTHYNEQFF
v_gene: TRBV20-1; abundance: few; d_gene: TRBD1; j_gene: TRBJ1-6; CDR3nt: TGCAGTGCTAACGACAGGGTTAATTCACCCCTCCACTTT; CDR3aa: CSANDRVNSPLHF
v_gene: TRBV9; abundance: .; d_gene: .; j_gene: TRBJ2-5; CDR3nt: TGTGCCAGCAGCGTAGACGGGAGAGGTGAGACCCAGTACTTC; CDR3aa: CASSVDGRGETQYF
v_gene: TRBV7-2; abundance: few; d_gene: TRBD2; j_gene: TRBJ2-7; CDR3nt: TGTGCCAGCAGCGTCCTAGCGGGGGACTCCTACGAGCAGTACTTC; CDR3aa: CASSVLAGDSYEQYF
v_gene: TRBV29-1; abundance: few; d_gene: .; j_gene: TRBJ2-7; CDR3nt: TGCAGCGTTGAGGCCAGTGAGGAGCAGTACTTC; CDR3aa: CSVEASEEQYF
v_gene: TRBV12-3/TRBV12-4; abundance: .; d_gene: TRBD2; j_gene: TRBJ2-1; CDR3nt: TGTGCCAGCAGCCTTAGGACTAGCGGAGGCGATGAGCAGTTCTTC; CDR3aa: CASSLRTSGGDEQFF
v_gene: TRBV5-1; abundance: few; d_gene: .; j_gene: TRBJ2-2; CDR3nt: TGCGCCAGCAGCTTGGACACCCCGAACACCGGGGAGCTGTTTTTT; CDR3aa: CASSLDTPNTGELFF
v_gene: TRBV6-6; abundance: many; d_gene: .; j_gene: TRBJ2-7; CDR3nt: TGTGCCAGCAGTCCCCGACTTGGCTACGAGCAGTACTTC; CDR3aa: CASSPRLGYEQYF